Given below is one T cell receptor beta chain in context. Antigen unknown. This sample is drawn from a study of cytomegalovirus exposure and HLA in healthy donors. Looking at the study overall: A preliminary data release comprised about 85 million unique TCRs obtained from HLA-typed donors.

Primers included in the PCR were 60 Vbeta and 13 Jbeta primers. In the original processing: The authors later counted around 80 million unique TCR beta chains, about 11 million of them shared. The assay was immunoSEQ multiplex PCR, and TCRdb's table has in-frame clones only and misses some. V, J and clone size were drawn from that table, and D and trimming were deduced from the DNA. Altogether about 130,000 clones are present, 79% being singletons, with the ten largest covering 1.5% to 2.5%. CDR1 is SGHRS and CDR2 is YFSETQ in the germline V gene. V was pared by 0 bases and J by 0 bases, with 13 bases between. The CDR3 has 17 residues. Study results and caveats: An apparent linkage of common viral pathogens to several of the most significant clusters emerged in a later analysis.

This sequence originates from a man aged 18 to 29 in good health and CMV-seronegative. Sequencing input: PBMCs. The V gene is TRBV5-1, the J gene TRBJ2-1; D unresolved. The chain's CDR3 is CASSLVSLYSSYNEQFF. Written as DNA, the CDR3 is TGCGCCAGCAGCTTGGTTTCACTTTATAGCTCCTACAATGAGCAGTTCTTC.